This T cell receptor beta chain was recovered during a study of blood T cell repertoires in COVID-19. Study overall: T cells, B-cell-depleted T cells, or PBMCs supplied cDNA or gDNA.

Assignments of participants to cohorts depended upon their own reported clinical history. This clone was seen only once. Authors' analysis steps: Scientists estimated how many nucleated cells there were by amplifying reference gene primers. Here immunoSEQ multiplex PCR was the method, and the copy in TCRdb shows in-frame clones only, minus some. The V and J calls and the clone size are those of that table, but D and trimming were determined from the DNA. Of approximately 320,000 clones in the sample, about 91% were seen once. This CDR3 contains 14 residues. Germline trimming cut 2 bases from V and 8 bases from J; bases unmatched to any gene: 7. The germline V gene encodes CDR1 LGHNA and CDR2 YSLEER.

The sequence was obtained from a woman between 18 and 29 years old who had recovered from COVID-19. The specimen was PBMCs or T cells enriched from blood (not recorded which). The rearrangement joins TRBV4-3 to TRBJ1-2; the match to TRBD1 covers 8 bases. In DNA form, the CDR3 reads TGCGCCAGCAGCCAACACCAGGGGGCCGGAGGCTACACCTTC. Its protein product is CASSQHQGAGGYTF.